This T cell receptor beta chain came from a study of blood T cell repertoires in COVID-19. For the study at large: Donors in the United States, Italy and Spain gave samples during acute or convalescent COVID-19. The analysed material was cDNA or gDNA that came from T cells, B-cell-depleted T cells, or PBMCs.

Authors' analysis steps: Amplifying reference gene primers gave estimates of nucleated cell counts. The table came from immunoSEQ multiplex PCR; TCRdb's copy has only in-frame clones and leaves some out. Clone size and V and J calls were adopted from that table, with D and trimming inferred from the DNA. The sample has some 230,000 clones; 65% to 85% are singletons. Germline V gene lookup returns CDR1 SNHLY and CDR2 FYNNEI. This CDR3 contains 14 residues. V dropped 6 bases and J dropped 4; count of bases not matched to a gene: 7. This TCR came from a woman aged 60-70 years with acute or convalescent COVID-19. Material: peripheral blood. V usage is TRBV2 and J usage is TRBJ1-2; TRBD1 aligns across 8 bases. For the CDR3, the DNA is TGTGCCAGCAGATCAGACAGGGGTGTCTATGGCTACACCTTC. Amino acid sequence: CASRSDRGVYGYTF.